Presented here are 6 T cell receptor beta chains from one specimen sequenced in a study of blood T cell repertoires in COVID-19 (dated by TCRdb to 2020 to 2021). The library was generated by the immunoSEQ multiplex PCR assay. TCRdb provides this immuneACCESS table in a form limited to in-frame rearrangements. Some clones are lacking; in checked studies, under half of them reflect an unresolved V gene, and why the rest are absent is not known. For this sample there are about 230,000 clones; 89% appear just once. The ten largest clones represent 3.5% to 4% of the sample. The material sequenced was PBMCs or T cells enriched from blood (not recorded which). These receptors were taken from a woman aged 25 to 39 with acute COVID-19.

The chain recombines TRBV6-5 with TRBJ1-3; D is possibly TRBD1 (6 bases). The germline V gene has CDR1 MNHEY and CDR2 SVGAGI. The CDR3 is made up of 15 amino acids. With 5 bases removed from V and 2 bases from J, the gap between germline ends came to 13 bases. The CDR3 region has the DNA TGTGCCAGCAGTCGAACCCGGACAGCTGGAAACACCATATATTTT. Its protein product is CASSRTRTAGNTIYF.

V and J are TRBV18 and TRBJ1-5; D might be TRBD1 (6 bases). CDR3 length: 15 residues. Trimming left V 2 bases short and J 0 bases short, with 8 bases between. Germline V gene sequence: CDR1 KGHSH, CDR2 LQKENI. The CDR3 region has the DNA TGTGCCAGCTCACCAACGGACAGTAGCAATCAGCCCCAGCATTTT. Its translation: CASSPTDSSNQPQHF.

The V gene is TRBV5-8, the J gene TRBJ1-4, with 9 bases that match TRBD1. The CDR3 loop spans 17 amino acids. The J segment lost 1 base and the V segment lost 4 bases, leaving 8 bases of the junction unmatched. Looked up from germline, CDR1 is SGHTS and CDR2 is YDEGEE. The CDR3 nucleotides read TGTGCCAGCAGCCGAAGACAGGGGGGGATAACTAATGAAAAACTGTTTTTT. Translating it yields CASSRRQGGITNEKLFF. The variable domain in full, completed from reference TRBV5-8 and TRBJ1-4, reads EAGVTQSPTHLIKTRGQQATLRCSPISGHTSVYWYQQALGLGLQFLLWYDEGEERNRGNFPPRFSGRQFPNYSSELNVNALELEDSALYLCASSRRQGGITNEKLFFGSGTQLSVL.

The chain has TRBV27 and TRBJ1-5, with D possibly matching TRBD1 (5 bases). The ends were cut back, 3 bases at V and 3 bases at J, with 9 bases in the middle. Germline CDR1 MNHEY, CDR2 SMNVEV (reference sequence). The CDR3 consists of 14 residues. CDR3 amino acids: CASSLAGVNQPQHF. The CDR3 DNA is TGTGCCAGCAGTTTGGCGGGGGTCAATCAGCCCCAGCATTTT.

The chain joins TRBV5-6 to TRBJ2-6, with D unresolved. Germline lookup yields CDR1 SGHDT and CDR2 YYEEEE. The CDR3 extends over 15 amino acids. With 3 bases removed from V and 0 bases from J, the gap between germline ends came to 7 bases. CDR3 sequence (DNA): TGTGCCAGCAGCTCGAGGATCTCTGGGGCCAACGTCCTGACTTTC. It translates to CASSSRISGANVLTF.

The V and J genes are TRBV27 and TRBJ1-6; TRBD1 matches at 7 bases. The CDR3 sequence is 15 residues long. Unmatched junction bases numbered 13, after V lost 4 bases and J lost 13 bases. Germline assignment: CDR1 MNHEY and CDR2 SMNVEV (reference sequence). CDR3 in DNA: TGTGCCAGCAGTTCTGACAGGGATCCAGGATACCCCCTCCACTTT. It encodes CASSSDRDPGYPLHF.